This T cell receptor (beta chain) was captured by sequencing in a study of T cell repertoires in cytomegalovirus infection. On this clonotype: Antigen: not known.

TCRdb re-called the reads with MiXCR, one entry per CDR3 protein. In the table there are some 800,000 distinct CDR3 sequences, roughly 28% of which are singletons. The CDR3 totals 15 residues. CDR1 is SGHKS and CDR2 is YYEKEE in the germline V gene (reference sequence). V gave up 6 bases and J gave up 2 bases, with 16 bases separating them. V and J are TRBV5-5 and TRBJ2-3; D unresolved. This specimen was cultured CD8+ T cells from PBMCs, taken from culture after CMV antigen stimulation. The receptor comes from a human donor in good health (CMV status not recorded). Some clones in this sample may be carry-over from other donors' samples. The CDR3 here is CASTWRPESTDTQYF. DNA of the CDR3: TGTGCCAGCACCTGGCGTCCAGAATCCACAGATACGCAGTATTTT.